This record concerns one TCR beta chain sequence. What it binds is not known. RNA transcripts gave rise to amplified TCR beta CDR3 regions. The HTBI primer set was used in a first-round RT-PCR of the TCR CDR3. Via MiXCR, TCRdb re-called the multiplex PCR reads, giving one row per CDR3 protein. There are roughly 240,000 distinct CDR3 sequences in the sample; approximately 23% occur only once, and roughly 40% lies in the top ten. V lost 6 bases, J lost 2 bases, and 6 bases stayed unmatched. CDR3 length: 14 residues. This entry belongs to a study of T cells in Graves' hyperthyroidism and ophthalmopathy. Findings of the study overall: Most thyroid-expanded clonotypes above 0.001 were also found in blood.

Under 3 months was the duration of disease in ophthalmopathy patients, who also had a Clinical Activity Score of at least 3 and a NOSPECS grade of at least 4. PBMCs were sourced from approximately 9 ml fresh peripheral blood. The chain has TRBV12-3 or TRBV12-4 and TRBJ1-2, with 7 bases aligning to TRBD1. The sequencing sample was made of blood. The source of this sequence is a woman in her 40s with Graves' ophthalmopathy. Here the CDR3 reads CASSRTGQNYGYTF. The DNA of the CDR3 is TGTGCCAGCAGCCGGACAGGCCAAAACTATGGCTACACCTTC.